These 23 T cell receptor beta chains were sequenced from one sample in a study of coeliac disease. Only in-frame clones appear in the TCRdb table, and some are missing; sequencing was by immunoSEQ multiplex PCR. This sample yields 2,500 to 3,500 clones, of which roughly half are seen a single time; roughly a tenth belongs to the top ten. Points from the study as a whole: Active celiac intraepithelial and lamina propria samples had lower TRB and TRG clonality than control samples.

Their specific antigens are unknown. Sequenced input: intraepithelial lymphocytes from the gut. The receptor set was obtained from a man between 45 and 60 years old with active celiac disease.

This chain uses TRBV7-2 with TRBJ1-4; D may be TRBD1 (5 bases). The CDR3 covers 14 residues. Trimming left V 5 bases short and J 2 bases short, with 9 bases between. Germline V gives CDR1 SGHTA, CDR2 FQGNSA. CDR3 nucleotides: TGTGCCAGCAGCCTCGACAGTACTAATGAAAAACTGTTTTTT. Translating it yields CASSLDSTNEKLFF. The full variable domain, its missing parts supplied by reference TRBV7-2 and TRBJ1-4, is GAGVSQSPSNKVTEKGKDVELRCDPISGHTALYWYRQSLGQGLEFLIYFQGNSAPDKSGLPSDRFSAERTGGSVSTLTIQRTQQEDSAVYLCASSLDSTNEKLFFGSGTQLSVL.

The V and J genes are TRBV4-1 and TRBJ2-7; 8 bases align to TRBD2. The germline CDR1 and CDR2 sequences are MGHRA and YSYEKL. CDR3 length: 17 amino acids. V dropped 0 bases and J dropped 0; count of bases not matched to a gene: 7. This CDR3 reads CASSQEIEREYSYEQYV. CDR3 DNA sequence: TGCGCCAGCAGCCAAGAGATTGAGCGGGAGTACTCCTACGAGCAGTACGTC.

The rearrangement uses TRBV6-5 and TRBJ1-2; D call uncertain. V was cut by 2 bases and J by 4 bases, with 8 bases left in between. This CDR3 spans 13 amino acids. Germline CDR1 and CDR2: MNHEY and SVGAGI. The CDR3 nucleotides read TGTGCCAGCAGTTACGCGGGCTCCTATGGCTACACCTTC. Residues: CASSYAGSYGYTF.

V usage is TRBV9 and J usage is TRBJ2-5; TRBD2 aligns across 7 bases. The CDR3 covers 14 residues. V was clipped by 4 bases and J by 5 bases; unmatched bases: 8. Germline lookup yields CDR1 SGDLS and CDR2 YYNGEE. This CDR3 reads CASSIPSGGETQYF. DNA for the CDR3: TGTGCCAGCAGCATTCCTAGCGGTGGGGAGACCCAGTACTTC.

V is TRBV27 and J is TRBJ2-1; the D gene is possibly TRBD1 (6 bases). The V and J ends lost 2 bases and 4 bases respectively, with 9 bases between them. The germline gives CDR1 MNHEY, CDR2 SMNVEV (reference sequence). The CDR3 has 14 residues. CDR3 residues: CASSLAGTYNEQFF. The CDR3 region has the DNA TGTGCCAGCAGTTTAGCAGGGACATACAATGAGCAGTTCTTC.

The rearrangement uses TRBV6-4 and TRBJ2-1; D is ambiguous. V dropped 5 bases and J dropped 7 bases, with 9 bases sitting between them. The CDR3 consists of 12 residues. Germline lookup yields CDR1 MRHNA and CDR2 SNTAGT. CDR3 in amino acids: CASSYGRNEQFF. CDR3 in DNA: TGTGCCAGCAGTTATGGTCGGAATGAGCAGTTCTTC.

The V and J genes are TRBV19 and TRBJ1-1; unclear D gene. CDR1 LNHDA and CDR2 SQIVND come from the germline V gene (reference sequence). This CDR3 comprises 13 residues. The V end was cut by 11 bases, the J end by 5 bases, with 18 bases between. The CDR3 loop reads CASMGIAETEAFF. The CDR3 nucleotides are TGTGCCTCTATGGGCATTGCTGAAACTGAAGCTTTCTTT.

The CDR3 DNA sequence: TGTGCCAGCAGCCAAGAAGCCCTAGCGGGCACCGGGGAGCTGTTTTTT. This gives the protein CASSQEALAGTGELFF. The chain recombines TRBV4-2 with TRBJ2-2, with 8 bases that match TRBD2. CDR1 and CDR2 (germline): LGHNA, YNFKEQ. This CDR3 region has 16 residues. V trimming: 0 bases; J trimming: 4 bases; junction bases outside the gene matches: 4.

Remarks on this clone: Other DNA sequences in the sample encode the same CDR3. The chain is built from TRBV7-9 and TRBJ2-7; the D is unclear. V was cut by 2 bases and J by 2 bases, with 7 bases left in between. The CDR3 loop spans 13 amino acids. CDR1 is SEHNR and CDR2 is FQNEAQ in the germline V gene (reference sequence). The chain's CDR3 is CASSLSTTYEQYF. In nucleotides, the CDR3 is TGTGCCAGCAGCTTAAGTACAACCTACGAGCAGTACTTC. The variable domain in full, with the rest retrieved from reference TRBV7-9 and TRBJ2-7, is DTGVSQNPRHKITKRGQNVTFRCDPISEHNRLYWYRQTLGQGPEFLTYFQNEAQLEKSRLLSDRFSAERPKGSFSTLEIQRTEQGDSAMYLCASSLSTTYEQYFGPGTRLTVT.

The rearrangement joins TRBV6-6 to TRBJ2-2; weak D call: TRBD1 (5 bases). CDR1 is MNHNY and CDR2 is SVGAGI in the germline V gene (reference sequence). V lost 6 bases and J lost 0, with 11 bases in between. This CDR3 is built from 15 residues. CDR3 loop: CASSRFRANTGELFF. The CDR3, as DNA: TGTGCCAGCAGCCGCTTCAGGGCGAACACCGGGGAGCTGTTTTTT.

This chain joins TRBV5-8 and TRBJ2-4, with TRBD1 identical over 8 bases. The CDR3 contains 15 residues. Germline V gene sequence: CDR1 SGHTS, CDR2 YDEGEE. V trimming: 4 bases; J trimming: 2 bases; junction bases outside the gene matches: 5. The CDR3 DNA reads as TGTGCCAGCAGCGACAGGGGAACGCCCAAAAACATTCAGTACTTC. Its translation: CASSDRGTPKNIQYF.

This rearrangement joins TRBV4-1 to TRBJ1-5, with D tentatively TRBD1 (6 bases). V was clipped by 4 bases and J by 0 bases, with 16 bases between them. CDR3 length equals 17 residues. CDR1 and CDR2 (germline): MGHRA, YSYEKL. The CDR3 sequence is CASSPSHRDYSNQPQHF. The CDR3, as DNA: TGCGCCAGCAGCCCCTCCCACAGGGACTATAGCAATCAGCCCCAGCATTTT.

This clone has a handful of counts. The chain recombines TRBV2 with TRBJ2-1; 10 bases align to TRBD2. The germline CDR1 and CDR2 sequences are SNHLY and FYNNEI. The V segment lost 2 bases and the J segment 8 bases; nucleotides outside the gene matches: 6. CDR3 length: 15 amino acids. The CDR3 nucleotides are TGTGCCAGCAGTGAAACAAGCGGGAGGGCCGATGAGCAGTTCTTC. It specifies CASSETSGRADEQFF.

The chain employs TRBV6-5 and TRBJ1-1; 7 bases line up with TRBD1. This CDR3 comprises 14 residues. Germline CDR1 reads MNHEY; CDR2 reads SVGAGI. The ends lost 8 bases at V and 0 bases at J; junction bases unmatched: 6. For the CDR3, the DNA is TGTGCCAGCTACCGGGACAGCATGAACACTGAAGCTTTCTTT. This translates into CASYRDSMNTEAFF.

This clone has more than one count but fewer than ten. The V and J genes are TRBV10-2 and TRBJ2-7, with TRBD2 matching over 9 bases. This CDR3 spans 15 amino acids. V shed 2 bases, J shed 3 bases, and the junction held 5 bases outside the gene matches. Germline V gene data show CDR1 as WSHSY and CDR2 as SAAADI. The CDR3 nucleotides are TGCGCCAGCAGTGAGGGGCGGGGGGGTTTCTACGAGCAGTACTTC. Amino acid sequence: CASSEGRGGFYEQYF.

Comments on this clone: Sequence at one end of the junction differs from germline and may be a read error. The rearrangement joins TRBV28 to TRBJ2-3; 7 positions match TRBD1. The CDR3 extends over 15 amino acids. Germline V gene data show CDR1 as MDHEN and CDR2 as SYDVKM. CDR3 protein: CAGSVGTALTDTQYF. In DNA, the CDR3 is TGTGCCGGCAGTGTTGGGACAGCGCTCACAGATACGCAGTATTTT. Supplemented by reference TRBV28 and TRBJ2-3, the full variable domain reads DVKVTQSSRYLVKRTGEKVFLECVQDMDHENMFWYRQDPGLGLRLIYFSYDVKMKEKGDIPEGYSVSREKKERFSLILESASTNQTSMYLCAGSVGTALTDTQYFGPGTRLTVL.

This rearrangement joins TRBV6-5 to TRBJ2-5; D might be TRBD1 (6 bases). V was clipped by 5 bases and J by 5 bases, with 15 bases between them. CDR3 length: 14 amino acids. Per germline, CDR1 MNHEY and CDR2 SVGAGI. The CDR3 region is CASSPWRTEETQYF. The CDR3 DNA reads TGTGCCAGCAGTCCATGGCGGACAGAGGAGACCCAGTACTTC.

This chain links TRBV11-2 with TRBJ1-5; D is uncertain. This CDR3 contains 15 residues. With 5 bases removed from V and 4 bases from J, the gap between germline ends came to 15 bases. Germline CDR1 reads SGHAT; CDR2 reads FQNNGV. Here the CDR3 reads CASSPSYQENQPQHF. In DNA, the CDR3 is TGTGCCAGCAGCCCCTCGTATCAGGAAAATCAGCCCCAGCATTTT. The complete variable domain, with remaining parts taken from reference TRBV11-2 and TRBJ1-5, reads EAGVAQSPRYKIIEKRQSVAFWCNPISGHATLYWYQQILGQGPKLLIQFQNNGVVDDSQLPKDRFSAERLKGVDSTLKIQPAKLEDSAVYLCASSPSYQENQPQHFGDGTRLSIL.

V usage is TRBV7-9 and J usage is TRBJ2-2; no clear D. Germline CDR1 SEHNR, CDR2 FQNEAQ (reference sequence). V was pared by 3 bases and J by 4 bases, with 3 bases between. The CDR3 loop spans 12 amino acids. The CDR3 sequence is CASSFGTGELFF. CDR3 in DNA: TGTGCCAGCAGCTTCGGCACCGGGGAGCTGTTTTTT.

The chain uses TRBV28 and TRBJ2-4, with 13 bases lining up with TRBD2. The junction had 4 bases not matched to a gene; V was cut back by 2 bases and J by 0 bases. The CDR3 covers 18 residues. Germline values: CDR1 MDHEN, CDR2 SYDVKM. The CDR3 region is CASSLGTSGIIAKNIQYF. CDR3 sequence (DNA): TGTGCCAGCAGTTTAGGGACTAGCGGGATCATAGCCAAAAACATTCAGTACTTC. Drawing the rest from reference TRBV28 and TRBJ2-4, the complete variable domain is DVKVTQSSRYLVKRTGEKVFLECVQDMDHENMFWYRQDPGLGLRLIYFSYDVKMKEKGDIPEGYSVSREKKERFSLILESASTNQTSMYLCASSLGTSGIIAKNIQYFGAGTRLSVL.

The V and J genes are TRBV7-2 and TRBJ2-7; 10 nucleotides match TRBD2. The CDR3 length is 15 residues. The ends lost 1 base at V and 4 bases at J; junction bases unmatched: 4. Per the germline V gene, CDR1 is SGHTA and CDR2 is FQGNSA. CDR3 loop: CASSLGLAGVYEQYV. The CDR3, as DNA: TGTGCCAGCAGCTTAGGGCTAGCGGGAGTGTACGAGCAGTACGTC.

The count of this clone is one. The J gene is TRBJ1-1, the V gene TRBV28; a weak D match, TRBD1 (6 bases). This CDR3 contains 15 residues. Germline V gene lookup returns CDR1 MDHEN and CDR2 SYDVKM. V was cut by 2 bases and J by 6 bases, with 16 bases left in between. DNA of the CDR3: TGTGCCAGCAGTTTAAGTTACAGGGCACTTGCTGAAGCTTTCTTT. It yields the protein CASSLSYRALAEAFF.

The chain has TRBV19 and TRBJ1-3; perhaps TRBD1 as D (6 bases). This CDR3 has 16 amino acids. CDR1 and CDR2 (germline): LNHDA, SQIVND (reference sequence). Trimming stripped 7 bases from V and 1 base from J, with 17 bases between. CDR3: CASTTPGHISGNTIYF. The CDR3 DNA is TGTGCCAGTACCACGCCGGGACACATTTCTGGAAACACCATATATTTT.